What follows are 25 T cell receptor beta chains derived from one specimen sequenced in a study of human CD4 T cells and Enterobacteriaceae. Sorting took every CD4+ cell except CD45RA+CCR7+CD95- naive cells, reaching over 98% purity. The table came from immunoSEQ multiplex PCR; TCRdb's copy has only in-frame clones and leaves some out. The sample records some 30,000 clones, around four fifths being singletons. Input material: memory CD4+ T cells from blood. The receptors originated from a human donor in good health.

CDR3 sequence reads: CASEGLAGVGGTDTQYF. The CDR3 DNA follows: TGTGCCAGCGAGGGGCTAGCGGGAGTAGGGGGCACAGATACGCAGTATTTT. The chain recombines TRBV2 with TRBJ2-3, with TRBD2 identical over 10 bases. Germline V lookup: CDR1 SNHLY, CDR2 FYNNEI. This CDR3 is 17 amino acids long. Trimming at V came to 8 bases and at J to 1 base, leaving 12 bases not matched to a gene.

CDR3 region: CASSLDRGETQYF. The CDR3 nucleotides read TGTGCCAGCAGCTTGGACAGGGGAGAGACCCAGTACTTC. V is TRBV5-6 and J is TRBJ2-5; 7 positions match TRBD1. Germline loops: CDR1 SGHDT, CDR2 YYEEEE. V trimming: 0 bases; J trimming: 4 bases; junction bases outside the gene matches: 0. The CDR3 length is 13 residues.

The chain links TRBV7-3 to TRBJ2-5, with TRBD2 as a possible D gene (5 bases). CDR1 and CDR2 (germline): SGHTA, FQGTGA. The CDR3 length is 13 residues. The V gene lost 5 bases and the J gene lost 3 bases, with 10 bases spanning the gap. The chain's CDR3 is CASSLTSKETQYF. CDR3 nucleotides: TGTGCCAGCAGCCTTACTAGTAAAGAGACCCAGTACTTC.

This chain connects TRBV9 to TRBJ1-2, with D maybe TRBD1 (6 bases). V dropped 4 bases and J dropped 7 bases, with 14 bases sitting between them. This CDR3 is built from 13 residues. Germline values: CDR1 SGDLS, CDR2 YYNGEE. The CDR3 DNA reads as TGTGCCAGCAGCACTACAGGGTTTGGTGGCTACACCTTC. Protein product: CASSTTGFGGYTF. Supplemented by reference TRBV9 and TRBJ1-2, the full variable domain reads DSGVTQTPKHLITATGQRVTLRCSPRSGDLSVYWYQQSLDQGLQFLIQYYNGEERAKGNILERFSAQQFPDLHSELNLSSLELGDSALYFCASSTTGFGGYTFGSGTRLTVV.

The genes are TRBV9 and TRBJ1-5; D may be TRBD1 (6 bases). Trimming left V 4 bases short and J 3 bases short, with 14 bases between. The CDR3 length is 15 residues. Germline-derived CDR1 and CDR2 are SGDLS and YYNGEE. CDR3 DNA sequence: TGTGCCAGCAGCCTACAGGGTTTAAACAATCAGCCCCAGCATTTT. Translation: CASSLQGLNNQPQHF.

The J gene is TRBJ2-2, the V gene TRBV10-1, with D possibly being TRBD1 (5 bases). Trimming stripped 8 bases from V and 4 bases from J, with 14 bases between. Germline CDR1 and CDR2: WNHNN and SYGVQD (reference sequence). The CDR3 covers 14 residues. CDR3 bases: TGCGCCAGCCAGATGCAGGGCAGCACCGGGGAGCTGTTTTTT. Translated: CASQMQGSTGELFF.

This clone was counted a few times. The rearrangement links TRBV9 to TRBJ1-5; no clear D gene. Germline lookup yields CDR1 SGDLS and CDR2 YYNGEE. This CDR3 comprises 15 residues. V lost 4 bases, J lost 1 base, and 12 bases lay in between. CDR3 DNA: TGTGCCAGCAGCCCCCGGAGCTTAAGCAATCAGCCCCAGCATTTT. This gives the protein CASSPRSLSNQPQHF.

The V gene is TRBV29-1, the J gene TRBJ2-7; possibly TRBD2 for D (5 bases). V gave up 4 bases and J gave up 0 bases, with 13 bases separating them. This CDR3 has 14 amino acids. Germline loops: CDR1 SQVTM, CDR2 ANQGSEA. In DNA, the CDR3 is TGCAGCGTTGGTCAAGCGGAGAGCTCCTACGAGCAGTACTTC. This sequence encodes CSVGQAESSYEQYF.

This chain joins TRBV6-1 and TRBJ1-4; weak D call: TRBD1 (6 bases). This CDR3 contains 15 residues. V dropped 6 bases and J dropped 4 bases, with 15 bases sitting between them. Germline CDR1 MNHNS, CDR2 SASEGT. The chain's CDR3 is CASRPPGHLNEKLFF. The CDR3 DNA is TGTGCCAGCAGACCTCCGGGACACCTTAATGAAAAACTGTTTTTT.

This clone was recorded a few times. In DNA, the CDR3 is TGTGCCAGTACCTCCGGGACACGTAACACTGAAGCTTTCTTT. Translated: CASTSGTRNTEAFF. The J gene is TRBJ1-1, the V gene TRBV19; tentative D call: TRBD1 (6 bases). CDR3 length: 14 residues. CDR1 is LNHDA and CDR2 is SQIVND in the germline V gene (reference sequence). Between the trimmed V and J ends, which lost 7 bases and 2 bases, there was a span of 14 bases.

This clone has only one observation. The V gene is TRBV7-9, the J gene TRBJ2-5; TRBD1 agrees at 10 bases. The CDR3 contains 17 residues. From germline, CDR1 is SEHNR and CDR2 FQNEAQ (reference sequence). The V segment lost 5 bases and the J segment 4 bases; nucleotides outside the gene matches: 13. The CDR3 region is CASSTTGGASSRETQYF. In nucleotides, the CDR3 is TGTGCCAGCAGCACGACAGGGGGCGCGTCGAGTCGAGAGACCCAGTACTTC. The full variable domain, in which reference TRBV7-9 and TRBJ2-5 provide the parts outside the CDR3, is DTGVSQNPRHKITKRGQNVTFRCDPISEHNRLYWYRQTLGQGPEFLTYFQNEAQLEKSRLLSDRFSAERPKGSFSTLEIQRTEQGDSAMYLCASSTTGGASSRETQYFGPGTRLLVL.

For the CDR3, the DNA is TGTGCCAGCAGCCCCCCAAGGACTAGCGGGAGGGGCAATGAGCAGTTCTTC. Residues: CASSPPRTSGRGNEQFF. The rearrangement joins TRBV14 to TRBJ2-1; the match to TRBD2 covers 15 bases. CDR1 SGHDN and CDR2 FVKESK come from the germline V gene. V lost 4 bases to trimming and J lost 6 bases; unmatched junction nucleotides: 7. There are 17 residues in the CDR3.

The genes are TRBV7-2 and TRBJ1-1, with D tentatively TRBD1 (6 bases). The CDR3 is made up of 15 amino acids. The ends were cut back, 5 bases at V and 10 bases at J, with 23 bases in the middle. The V gene's germline CDR1 is SGHTA and CDR2 FQGNSA. CDR3 coding DNA: TGTGCCAGCAGCCGCCCTCAAGTCGGTGAACAGGGAGCTTTCTTT. Its translation is CASSRPQVGEQGAFF.

The chain has TRBV7-2 and TRBJ1-2; 9 bases are a match to TRBD1. The germline V gene has CDR1 SGHTA and CDR2 FQGNSA. The CDR3 has 14 amino acids. V shed 3 bases, J shed 6 bases, and the junction held 5 bases outside the gene matches. CDR3 loop: CASSFLDRGNGYTF. In DNA, the CDR3 is TGTGCCAGCAGCTTCCTGGACAGGGGAAATGGCTACACCTTC.

A word on this clone: This CDR3 is also generated by other DNA sequences in the sample. V and J are TRBV9 and TRBJ2-1, with 9 bases matching TRBD1. V lost 0 bases and J lost 6; bases outside the gene matches: 4. This CDR3 has 15 residues. Germline values: CDR1 SGDLS, CDR2 YYNGEE. In nucleotides, the CDR3 is TGTGCCAGCAGCGTAGAGGGACAGGGAGGCAATGAGCAGTTCTTC. It translates to CASSVEGQGGNEQFF.

The chain has TRBV6-6 and TRBJ2-5, with 8 positions matching TRBD2. V was clipped by 5 bases and J by 2 bases; unmatched bases: 4. The V gene's germline CDR1 is MNHNY and CDR2 SVGAGI (reference sequence). CDR3 length: 14 amino acids. CDR3 nucleotide sequence: TGTGCCAGCAGTCCCGGGACTAGTCAAGAGACCCAGTACTTC. It translates to CASSPGTSQETQYF.

In this sample, this clone turned up once. The rearrangement links TRBV18 to TRBJ2-6; D unresolved. CDR1 and CDR2 (germline): KGHSH, LQKENI. V gave up 1 base and J gave up 0 bases, with 10 bases separating them. This CDR3 has 17 amino acids. The CDR3 here is CASSPRASGSGANVLTF. CDR3 in DNA: TGTGCCAGCTCACCACGGGCGTCTGGCTCTGGGGCCAACGTCCTGACTTTC.

The chain employs TRBV30 and TRBJ2-7, with TRBD1 identical over 7 bases. The V gene's germline CDR1 is GTSNPN and CDR2 SVGIG (reference sequence). This CDR3 has 13 residues. Trimming removed 8 bases from V and 2 bases from J; junction bases left unmatched: 9. The CDR3 DNA sequence: TGTGCCCTTAATAGACAGGGACCCTACGAGCAGTACTTC. This encodes CALNRQGPYEQYF.

CDR3 sequence: CASSCTHLRDRVRSGQFF. The DNA of the CDR3 is TGTGCCAGCAGTTGCACACACCTCCGGGACAGGGTACGTTCGGGTCAGTTCTTC. This chain uses TRBV6-7 with TRBJ2-1, with 9 bases matching TRBD1. TRBV6-7 counts as an open reading frame of uncertain function. J gave up 13 bases and V 4 bases, and 23 bases lay outside the gene matches. The CDR3 extends over 18 amino acids.

The chain employs TRBV7-9 and TRBJ2-1; D is unclear. The CDR3 sequence is 14 residues long. The V end lost 5 bases, the J end lost 3 bases, and 11 bases lay between the germline ends. CDR1 is SEHNR and CDR2 is FQNEAQ in the germline V gene (reference sequence). In DNA, the CDR3 is TGTGCCAGCAGCCCAGGAATAAACTACAATGAGCAGTTCTTC. Its protein is CASSPGINYNEQFF.

J is TRBJ1-1 and V is TRBV5-1, with a weak D call TRBD1 (5 bases). The CDR3 is 14 amino acids. Germline-derived CDR1 and CDR2 are SGHRS and YFSETQ. V lost 1 base and J 5 bases, leaving 12 bases between the germline ends. CDR3 in DNA: TGCGCCAGCAGCTTGATCTTGGGGGGGACTGAAGCTTTCTTT. Translation: CASSLILGGTEAFF. Combining the CDR3 with reference TRBV5-1 and TRBJ1-1 gives the whole variable domain KAGVTQTPRYLIKTRGQQVTLSCSPISGHRSVSWYQQTPGQGLQFLFEYFSETQRNKGNFPGRFSGRQFSNSRSEMNVSTLELGDSALYLCASSLILGGTEAFFGQGTRLTVV.

The CDR3 protein is CASSLSQGLYGYTF. CDR3 sequence (DNA): TGTGCCAGCAGCTTATCACAGGGTCTCTATGGCTACACCTTC. This chain uses TRBV5-5 with TRBJ1-2, with D possibly being TRBD1 (6 bases). Germline loops: CDR1 SGHKS, CDR2 YYEKEE (reference sequence). The CDR3 length is 14 residues. V gave up 2 bases and J gave up 4 bases, with 12 bases separating them.

The chain's CDR3 is CAISEIGGENTGELFF. For the CDR3, the DNA is TGTGCCATCAGTGAGATCGGAGGTGAGAACACCGGGGAGCTGTTTTTT. This chain connects TRBV10-3 to TRBJ2-2; D may be TRBD2 (5 bases). There are 16 residues in the CDR3. Germline V gene data show CDR1 as ENHRY and CDR2 as SYGVKD. The V end was cut by 2 bases, the J end by 1 base, with 11 bases between.

The CDR3 sequence is CSVRRGPGASTDTQYF. In DNA, the CDR3 is TGCAGCGTTAGGCGCGGGCCGGGGGCGAGCACAGATACGCAGTATTTT. The V and J genes are TRBV29-1 and TRBJ2-3; either TRBD1 or TRBD2 may supply D (6 bases each). Germline V gene lookup returns CDR1 SQVTM and CDR2 ANQGSEA. The CDR3 is made up of 16 amino acids. V was clipped by 5 bases and J by 0 bases, with 18 bases between them.

This chain joins TRBV4-2 and TRBJ2-3, with 11 bases that match TRBD2. The CDR3 is 14 residues long. Germline loops: CDR1 LGHNA, CDR2 YNFKEQ. V lost 5 bases, J lost 8 bases, and 6 bases stayed unmatched. The DNA for the CDR3 is TGTGCCAGCAGCACTAGCGGGAGCGGGACTACGCAGTATTTT. This sequence encodes CASSTSGSGTTQYF.